This is a list of T cell receptor beta chains from one sample in a study of blood T cell repertoires in COVID-19. Libraries were prepared by immunoSEQ multiplex PCR; TCRdb keeps only in-frame clonotypes and omits some of them. Here the sample spans 200,000 to 250,000 clones, around 84% being singletons. The sequencing sample was made of peripheral blood. Receptors were obtained from a woman aged 80 or over with active or convalescent COVID-19. The CDR3 runs from the conserved cysteine through the conserved F or W. The D gene is left open where the match is weak. Size tells how often a clone was seen (once, few, many) or the class of an expanded clone, and some rows leave it out.

v_call	d_call	clone_size	j_call	cdr3_nt	cdr3_aa
TRBV5-6	TRBD2	-	TRBJ2-1	TGTGCCAGCAGCTTCGGGACTAGCGGGGACAATGAGCAGTTCTTC	CASSFGTSGDNEQFF
TRBV19	-	-	TRBJ2-5	TGTGCCAGTAGTATCCGTTGGGCCGCGGGGCAAGAGACCCAGTACTTC	CASSIRWAAGQETQYF
TRBV5-1	TRBD1	-	TRBJ1-2	TGCGCCAGCAAAGGACAGGGAGTTTCCCGTGGCTACACCTTC	CASKGQGVSRGYTF
TRBV6-2/TRBV6-3	-	-	TRBJ1-1	TGTGCCAGCAGTTATGGGGCCGCGAACACTGAAGCTTTCTTT	CASSYGAANTEAFF
TRBV10-2	TRBD1	-	TRBJ1-2	TGCGCCAGCAGATCGCGGGGGACAGGCAAACCCCCGGGGGGCTACACCTTC	CASRSRGTGKPPGGYTF
TRBV7-8	-	-	TRBJ1-2	TGTGCCGCGAAGGACGGGGGGCATTTTGGCTACACCTTC	CAAKDGGHFGYTF
TRBV3-1/TRBV3-2	-	few	TRBJ2-1	TGTGCCAGCAGCCCCCGGGATGTAAGGTACAATGAGCAGTTCTTC	CASSPRDVRYNEQFF
TRBV27	-	-	TRBJ1-1	TGTGCCAGCAGTTTCCGGGGGTTGGACACTGAAGCTTTCTTT	CASSFRGLDTEAFF
TRBV19	-	once	TRBJ2-2	TGTGCCAGTAGTATTGGACTAAACACCGGGGAGCTGTTTTTT	CASSIGLNTGELFF
TRBV10-3	TRBD2	-	TRBJ2-2	TGTGCCATCAGATCAACTAGCGGGGGGGCGCCCGGGGAGCTGTTTTTT	CAIRSTSGGAPGELFF
TRBV28	-	-	TRBJ1-1	TGTGCCAGCAGTATGGGAGGGCCGAACACTGAAGCTTTCTTT	CASSMGGPNTEAFF
TRBV19	TRBD1	-	TRBJ2-7	TGTGCCAGTAGCCCCCGGACAGGGATAGGCGAGCAGTACTTC	CASSPRTGIGEQYF
TRBV14	-	-	TRBJ2-1	TGTGCCAGCAGCCCGGACTGGAGGGGCCTCGACGAGCAGTTCTTC	CASSPDWRGLDEQFF
TRBV7-2	-	-	TRBJ1-2	TGTGCCAGCACCCTTATTACCGACACCTTTGGAAGCTACACCTTC	CASTLITDTFGSYTF
TRBV7-2	TRBD2	-	TRBJ2-3	TGTGCCAGCAGCCCGCGACTAGCGGGGGACACAGATACGCAGTATTTT	CASSPRLAGDTDTQYF
TRBV11-1	TRBD1	few	TRBJ2-5	TGTGCCAGCAGCCCGTCAACAGGGACAGGGACCCAGTACTTC	CASSPSTGTGTQYF
TRBV5-1	-	-	TRBJ2-1	TGCGCCAGCAGACCCCCGGGAATAGCCTACAATGAGCAGTTCTTC	CASRPPGIAYNEQFF
TRBV5-1	TRBD2	-	TRBJ2-1	TGCGCCAGCAGCCTGGGACTATCCCTAACCTACAATGAGCAGTTCTTC	CASSLGLSLTYNEQFF
TRBV2	TRBD2	-	TRBJ2-5	TGTGCCAGCAGTCCACGGACTAGCGGGCAAGAGACCCAGTACTTC	CASSPRTSGQETQYF
TRBV18	TRBD1	-	TRBJ2-7	TGTGCCAGCTCACCGACCGACAGGACAGGGGGATACGAGCAGTACTTC	CASSPTDRTGGYEQYF